This TCR beta chain emerged from a study of cytomegalovirus exposure and HLA in healthy donors. The CDR3 sequence is 12 residues long. Germline V gene sequence: CDR1 SGHTA, CDR2 FQGNSA. Trimming took 0 bases from V and 8 from J, leaving 7 bases between them. It was with 60 Vbeta and 13 Jbeta primers that the PCR ran. Here immunoSEQ multiplex PCR was the method, and the copy in TCRdb shows in-frame clones only, minus some. The table records under 150,000 clones, approximately 80% of them present only once. This clone has just a few counts. The TCR comes from a woman between 18 and 29 years old in good health and CMV-seronegative. The rearrangement uses TRBV7-2 and TRBJ1-2; no clear D. Material for sequencing was PBMCs. The CDR3 DNA is TGTGCCAGCAGCTTAGCGAACGGGGGCTACACCTTC. It codes for CASSLANGGYTF. Combining the CDR3 with reference TRBV7-2 and TRBJ1-2 gives the whole variable domain GAGVSQSPSNKVTEKGKDVELRCDPISGHTALYWYRQSLGQGLEFLIYFQGNSAPDKSGLPSDRFSAERTGGSVSTLTIQRTQQEDSAVYLCASSLANGGYTFGSGTRLTVV.